This TCR beta chain was retrieved from a study of early T cells in non-severe SARS-CoV-2 infection. In the study overall: The chains were unpaired, and the sequenced material was bulk RNA from unsorted whole blood.

Germline lookup yields CDR1 SQVTM and CDR2 ANQGSEA. The germline V and J ends were trimmed by 6 bases and 8 bases, with 17 bases remaining between them. This CDR3 contains 13 residues. cDNA molecules, individually, were tagged with unique molecular identifiers. TCRdb fed the 5' RACE reads into MiXCR, producing one record per CDR3 protein. The sample holds nearly 90,000 distinct CDR3 sequences, 14% seen once. Study-wide findings and caveats: VDJdb matching, biased toward anti-spike CD8 responses, missed private and CD4 specificities.

This clonotype has more than one count but fewer than ten. Its antigen remains unknown. Sequenced material: whole blood. This chain joins TRBV29-1 and TRBJ2-1; no clear D gene. The origin of this receptor is an adult who was a healthcare worker with PCR-confirmed SARS-CoV-2 infection or an uninfected control (not recorded which). CDR3 loop: CSVRQLLNYEQFF. DNA for the CDR3: TGCAGCGTACGGCAGTTACTGAACTATGAGCAGTTCTTC.